Listed here is a single T cell receptor (beta chain). The assay was immunoSEQ multiplex PCR, and TCRdb's table has in-frame clones only and misses some. The table has tens of thousands of clones, roughly 93% seen once. This record belongs to a study of T cell changes during pregnancy in multiple sclerosis. Germline V gives CDR1 SGHRS, CDR2 YFSETQ. J was trimmed by 3 bases and V by 4 bases; bases with no gene match: 3. The CDR3 has 13 residues. The sequence came from a female donor with multiple sclerosis, enrolled in a pregnancy study. The V and J genes are TRBV5-1 and TRBJ1-1, with TRBD1 identical over 7 bases. The sequenced sample was peripheral blood, obtained in the second trimester of pregnancy. In nucleotides, the CDR3 is TGCGCCAGCAGCGGAGACAGGGACACTGAAGCTTTCTTT. This encodes CASSGDRDTEAFF.